A selection of T cell receptor beta chains follows, all from one sample in a study of read filtering for tumor transcriptome and immune sequencing. A single record per CDR3 protein comes from TCRdb applying MiXCR to the reads. The table has 40,000 or so distinct CDR3 sequences, roughly 15% seen once; the top ten hold 25% to 35%. The sequencing sample was made of a population of CD138-negative cells sorted from bone marrow. These receptors all stem from a donor aged 40 or over with multiple myeloma. The CDR3 runs from the conserved cysteine through the conserved F or W. D genes are given only for firm matches. Clone size is not always given. Where it is, it says once, few, many or a class for expanded clones.

d_call	v_call	clone_size	cdr3_length	j_call	cdr3_nt	cdr3_aa
TRBD2	TRBV29-1	many	15	TRBJ2-5	TGCAGCGTCGCCCATAGCGGGAGGAGCCAAGAGACCCAGTACTTC	CSVAHSGRSQETQYF
NA	TRBV20-1	many	14	TRBJ2-7	TGCAGTGCTCCAGACAGGCCGAGCTCCTACGAGCAGTACTTC	CSAPDRPSSYEQYF
TRBD1	TRBV20-1	many	16	TRBJ2-3	TGCAGTGCTAGAGTCAAGGGACAGGGGACGTTCGATACGCAGTATTTT	CSARVKGQGTFDTQYF
NA	TRBV20-1	many	14	TRBJ1-1	TGCAGTGCTAGAAAGACAGGCTTGGGCACTGAAGCTTTCTTT	CSARKTGLGTEAFF
TRBD1	TRBV5-1	many	14	TRBJ2-5	TGCGCCAGTCAGATCCCAGGGGGCATGGAGACCCAGTACTTC	CASQIPGGMETQYF
NA	TRBV6-6	many	14	TRBJ1-4	TGTGCCAGCAGGACCGGGACAACTAATGAAAAACTGTTTTTT	CASRTGTTNEKLFF
NA	TRBV9	many	13	TRBJ2-2	TGTGCCAGCAGCTTAGGGGCGGGCGGGGAGCTGTTTTTT	CASSLGAGGELFF
NA	TRBV19	few	12	TRBJ2-5	TGTGCCAGTAGTGGGCACGCAGAGACCCAGTACTTC	CASSGHAETQYF
TRBD2	TRBV7-2	many	15	TRBJ2-1	TGTGCCAGCAGCCCTACTAGCGGGAGTTACAATGAGCAGTTCTTC	CASSPTSGSYNEQFF
NA	TRBV7-9	many	16	TRBJ2-2	TGTGCCAGCAGTTCCCAGGACAGAGCCTACACCGGGGAGCTGTTTTTT	CASSSQDRAYTGELFF
NA	TRBV28	many	14	TRBJ2-1	TGTGCCAGCAGTTTAGATAGGACTATTGATGAGCAGTTCTTC	CASSLDRTIDEQFF
NA	TRBV3-1	many	16	TRBJ2-7	TGTGCCAGCAGCCCCCGCGCCAGTTTAAGTGATTACGAGCAGTACTTC	CASSPRASLSDYEQYF
NA	TRBV29-1	NA	13	TRBJ2-1	TGCAGCGTCCGGGACGCTACGAACAATGAGCAGTTCTTC	CSVRDATNNEQFF
TRBD2	TRBV20-1	many	15	TRBJ2-7	TGCAGTGCTAATCGCTACAGCGGGGCCTCCTACGAGCAGTACTTC	CSANRYSGASYEQYF
NA	TRBV7-9	few	14	TRBJ1-3	TGTGCCAGCAGCACAAGAATGGCTGGAAACACCATATATTTT	CASSTRMAGNTIYF
NA	TRBV7-8	many	14	TRBJ2-7	TGTGCCAGCAGCTTAACAGGACAGACCCACGAGCAGTACTTC	CASSLTGQTHEQYF
NA	TRBV5-1	many	15	TRBJ2-7	TGCGCCAGCAGCTTGGCCGGAGGGTTGGCCTACGAGCAGTACTTC	CASSLAGGLAYEQYF
NA	TRBV7-6	many	14	TRBJ2-7	TGTGCCAGCAGCTTAGGGTTGAGCTCCTACGAGCAGTACTTC	CASSLGLSSYEQYF
NA	TRBV20-1	few	13	TRBJ1-3	TGCAGTGCTTTTCGGGACGCTGGAAACACCATATATTTT	CSAFRDAGNTIYF
TRBD2	TRBV18	many	13	TRBJ2-3	TGTGCCAGCTCACCTACTAGCGCAGATACGCAGTATTTT	CASSPTSADTQYF
NA	TRBV5-1	NA	15	TRBJ1-1	TGCGCCAGCAGCTCCCGGACAGATCGGAGCACTGAAGCTTTCTTT	CASSSRTDRSTEAFF